Sequencing of this T cell receptor (beta chain) was carried out in a study of cytomegalovirus exposure and HLA in healthy donors. PCR primers comprised 60 Vbeta and 13 Jbeta primers. The table came from immunoSEQ multiplex PCR; TCRdb's copy has only in-frame clones and leaves some out. The table lists around 130,000 clones, 75% to 80% of them singletons. CDR3 length: 13 residues. CDR1 and CDR2 from the germline V gene are LNHDA and SQIVND (reference sequence). With 6 bases clipped from V and 4 bases from J, the junction kept 2 bases outside the gene matches. Nominal health characterized the donors when sampled, though unrecorded immune exposures were likely. General study findings and limits: Most subjects' HLA-A and HLA-B alleles were reportedly predicted from TCR beta sequences.

This clone was counted a few times. What it binds is unknown. The receptor's source is a woman aged 60 to 75 in good health and CMV-seronegative. Source material: PBMCs. This chain joins TRBV19 and TRBJ2-5, with 10 bases matching TRBD1. The CDR3 nucleotides are TGTGCCAGTAGAAGGGACAGGGGAGAGACCCAGTACTTC. Its protein is CASRRDRGETQYF.